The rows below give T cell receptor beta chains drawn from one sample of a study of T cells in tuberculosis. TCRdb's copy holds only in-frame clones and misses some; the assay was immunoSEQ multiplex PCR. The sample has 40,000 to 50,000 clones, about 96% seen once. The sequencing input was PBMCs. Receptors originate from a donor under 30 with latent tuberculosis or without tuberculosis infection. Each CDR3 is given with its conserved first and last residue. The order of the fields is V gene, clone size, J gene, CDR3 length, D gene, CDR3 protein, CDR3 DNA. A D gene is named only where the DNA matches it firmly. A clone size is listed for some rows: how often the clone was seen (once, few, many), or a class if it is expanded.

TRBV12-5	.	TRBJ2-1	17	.	CASGLHRGIRSENEQFF	TGTGCTAGTGGTTTACATAGAGGAATTAGATCCGAGAATGAGCAGTTCTTC
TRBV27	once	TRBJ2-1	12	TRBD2	CASSPSGAEGFF	TGTGCCAGCAGCCCTAGCGGGGCCGAGGGGTTCTTC
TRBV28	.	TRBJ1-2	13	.	CASSLTGNYGYTF	TGTGCCAGCAGTTTAACGGGTAACTATGGCTACACCTTC
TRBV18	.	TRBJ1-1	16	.	CASSPLGQNLNTEAFF	TGTGCCAGCTCACCCCTGGGCCAGAACCTGAACACTGAAGCTTTCTTT
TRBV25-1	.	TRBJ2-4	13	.	CASSEVEGHIQYF	TGTGCCAGCAGTGAAGTGGAGGGTCACATTCAGTACTTC
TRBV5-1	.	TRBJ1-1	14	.	CASSSQEANTEAFF	TGCGCCAGCAGCTCCCAGGAAGCTAACACTGAAGCTTTCTTT
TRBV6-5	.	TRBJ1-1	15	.	CASSSDRRLNTEAFF	TGTGCCAGCAGTTCTGACAGGAGACTGAACACTGAAGCTTTCTTT
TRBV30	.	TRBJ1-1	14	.	CAWSGTRGNTEAFF	TGTGCCTGGAGTGGGACTCGGGGGAACACTGAAGCTTTCTTT
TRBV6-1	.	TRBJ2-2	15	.	CASSEASRYTGELFF	TGTGCCAGCAGTGAAGCTTCACGGTACACCGGGGAGCTGTTTTTT
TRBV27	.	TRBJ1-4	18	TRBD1	CASSFGRALQGANEKLFF	TGTGCCAGCAGTTTTGGCCGGGCTCTACAGGGGGCTAATGAAAAACTGTTTTTT
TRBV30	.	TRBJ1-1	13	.	CAWSLSTGTEAFF	TGTGCCTGGAGTCTATCTACGGGCACTGAAGCTTTCTTT
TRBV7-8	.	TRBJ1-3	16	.	CASSREGRSSGNTIYF	TGTGCCAGCAGCAGGGAGGGACGGAGCTCTGGAAACACCATATATTTT
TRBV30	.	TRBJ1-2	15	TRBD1	CAWVGQGSDLRGYTF	TGTGCCTGGGTGGGACAGGGAAGTGACCTTCGTGGCTACACCTTC
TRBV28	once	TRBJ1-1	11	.	CASSAGTEAFF	TGTGCCAGCAGTGCCGGCACTGAAGCTTTCTTT
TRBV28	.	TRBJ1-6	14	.	CASKYREWDSPLHF	TGTGCCAGCAAATACAGGGAGTGGGACTCACCCCTCCACTTT
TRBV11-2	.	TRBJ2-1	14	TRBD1	CASSLGQVPNEQFF	TGTGCCAGCAGTTTAGGACAGGTCCCCAATGAGCAGTTCTTC
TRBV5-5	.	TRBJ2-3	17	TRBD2	CASSSGLAGAHTDTQYF	TGTGCCAGCAGCTCGGGACTAGCGGGGGCCCACACAGATACGCAGTATTTT
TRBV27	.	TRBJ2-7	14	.	CASSPGTRTYEQYF	TGTGCCAGCAGCCCCGGGACACGTACCTACGAGCAGTACTTC
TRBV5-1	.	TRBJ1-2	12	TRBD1	CARDRVNYGYTF	TGCGCCAGGGACAGGGTGAACTATGGCTACACCTTC
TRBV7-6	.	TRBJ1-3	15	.	CASSLGTDTGNTIYF	TGTGCCAGCAGCTTAGGTACAGACACTGGAAACACCATATATTTT
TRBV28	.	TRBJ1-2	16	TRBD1	CASSLEDRGRWYGYTF	TGTGCCAGCAGTTTAGAAGACAGGGGGCGATGGTATGGCTACACCTTC
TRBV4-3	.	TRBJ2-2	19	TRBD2	CASSQAVAGGPANTGELFF	TGCGCCAGCAGCCAAGCGGTAGCGGGGGGCCCAGCGAACACCGGGGAGCTGTTTTTT
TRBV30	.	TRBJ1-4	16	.	CAWSSVRHLTNEKLFF	TGTGCCTGGAGTTCGGTCCGACACCTAACTAATGAAAAACTGTTTTTT
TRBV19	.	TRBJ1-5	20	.	CASTSPIEVRGVVINQPQHF	TGTGCCAGTACCAGTCCTATTGAGGTCAGGGGCGTCGTTATCAATCAGCCCCAGCATTTT
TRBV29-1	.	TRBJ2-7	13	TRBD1	CSVAGTATYEQYF	TGCAGCGTCGCCGGGACAGCAACCTACGAGCAGTACTTC
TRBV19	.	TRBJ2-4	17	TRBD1	CASSIRTGDLAKNIQYF	TGTGCCAGTAGTATAAGGACAGGGGACTTAGCCAAAAACATTCAGTACTTC
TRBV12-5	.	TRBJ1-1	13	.	CASGLIKNTEAFF	TGTGCTAGTGGTTTGATTAAGAACACTGAAGCTTTCTTT
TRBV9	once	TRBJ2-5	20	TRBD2	CASSKRPPGLAGRNQETQYF	TGTGCCAGCAGCAAACGACCGCCGGGACTAGCGGGAAGGAACCAAGAGACCCAGTACTTC
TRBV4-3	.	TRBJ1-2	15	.	CASSPLESANYGYTF	TGCGCCAGCAGCCCCCTAGAGTCCGCAAACTATGGCTACACCTTC
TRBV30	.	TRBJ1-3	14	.	CAWSRGQPRNTIYF	TGTGCCTGGAGCCGCGGACAGCCTAGAAACACCATATATTTT
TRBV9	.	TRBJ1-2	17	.	CASSPLTAGGGANGYTF	TGTGCCAGCAGCCCACTAACAGCCGGCGGGGGCGCGAATGGCTACACCTTC